This record looks at one T cell receptor beta chain sequence and its context. What it binds is not known. Germline assignment: CDR1 MNHNS and CDR2 SASEGT. CDR3 length equals 14 residues. These data are taken from a study of T cells expressing NK-cell markers. About the study: Sorted CD3+CD56+NKG2C+, CD3+CD56+NKG2C- and CD3+CD56-NKG2C+ T cells supplied TCR beta repertoires. Out of eight donors sequenced, seven tested HCMV-seropositive and the remaining one seronegative.

Findings and limits, study-wide: Several of the donors also had these clonotypes leading their CD3+CD56-NKG2C+ fraction.

For TCR beta, cDNA was produced by 5'RACE template switching with UMIs. TCRdb re-called the 5' RACE reads and shows each CDR3 protein once, DNA omitted. Its table records hundreds of thousands of distinct CDR3 sequences. The sequencing input was blood T cells: a sorted CD56 or NKG2C T cell subset, CD4+ or CD8+ T cells, or bulk PBMC T cells (not recorded which). The chain employs TRBV6-1 and TRBJ2-3; the TCRdb call, TRBD1, lacks DNA for checking. This TCR came from a man between 18 and 69 years old in good health. This chain's CDR3 is CATGPGGSTDTQYF.